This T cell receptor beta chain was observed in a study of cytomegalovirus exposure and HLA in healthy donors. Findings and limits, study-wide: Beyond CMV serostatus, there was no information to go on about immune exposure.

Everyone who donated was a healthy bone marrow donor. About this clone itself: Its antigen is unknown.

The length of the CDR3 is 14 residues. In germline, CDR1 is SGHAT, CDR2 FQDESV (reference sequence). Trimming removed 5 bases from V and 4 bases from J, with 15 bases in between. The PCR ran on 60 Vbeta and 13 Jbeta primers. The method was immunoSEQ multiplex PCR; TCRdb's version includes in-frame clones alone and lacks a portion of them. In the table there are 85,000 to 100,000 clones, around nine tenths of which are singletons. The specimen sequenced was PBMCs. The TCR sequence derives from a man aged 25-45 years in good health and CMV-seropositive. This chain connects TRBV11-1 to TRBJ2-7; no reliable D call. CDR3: CASSPRLAVYEQYF. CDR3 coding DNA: TGTGCCAGCAGCCCTCGACTCGCTGTTTACGAGCAGTACTTC.